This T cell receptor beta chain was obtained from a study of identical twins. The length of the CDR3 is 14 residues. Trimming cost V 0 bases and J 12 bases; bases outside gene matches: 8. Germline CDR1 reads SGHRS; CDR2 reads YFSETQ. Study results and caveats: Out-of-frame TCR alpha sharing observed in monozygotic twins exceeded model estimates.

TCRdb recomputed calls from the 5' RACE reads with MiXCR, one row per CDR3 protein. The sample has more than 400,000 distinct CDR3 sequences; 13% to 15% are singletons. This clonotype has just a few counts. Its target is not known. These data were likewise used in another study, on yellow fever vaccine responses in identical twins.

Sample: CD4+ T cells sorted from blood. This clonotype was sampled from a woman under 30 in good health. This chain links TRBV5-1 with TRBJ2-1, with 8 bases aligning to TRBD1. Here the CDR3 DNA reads TGCGCCAGCAGCTTGGTGGGGCCAGGGGGCCGGCAGTTCTTC. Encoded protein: CASSLVGPGGRQFF.